This entry lists 30 T cell receptor beta chains sequenced from one sample in a study of early T cells in non-severe SARS-CoV-2 infection. TCRdb re-analysed the 5' RACE reads in MiXCR, keeping a single row per CDR3 protein. The sample contains approximately 89,000 distinct CDR3 sequences, around an eighth of which appear only once. Sample: whole blood. The receptors derive from an adult who was a healthcare worker with PCR-confirmed SARS-CoV-2 infection or an uninfected control (not recorded which).

This clonotype was seen ten or more times. V is TRBV7-6 and J is TRBJ2-2; 7 bases are shared with TRBD1. The CDR3 length is 15 residues. CDR1 and CDR2 from the germline V gene are SGHVS and FNYEAQ. V shed 5 bases, J shed 6 bases, and the junction held 9 bases outside the gene matches. The CDR3 is CASSARQGTPGELFF. The DNA of the CDR3 is TGTGCCAGCAGCGCGCGACAGGGAACCCCCGGGGAGCTGTTTTTT.

This clonotype has more than one count but fewer than ten. V gene TRBV7-8 combines with J gene TRBJ2-7, with 12 bases aligning to TRBD2. The length of the CDR3 is 17 residues. V shed 3 bases and J 0 bases; nucleotides not matched to a gene: 6. The germline V gene encodes CDR1 SGHVS and CDR2 FQNEAQ. This CDR3 reads CASSLGLAGIFSYEQYF. For the CDR3, the DNA is TGTGCCAGCAGCTTGGGACTAGCGGGTATATTCTCCTACGAGCAGTACTTC.

This clonotype was recorded many times. The chain links TRBV29-1 to TRBJ2-3, with D tentatively TRBD1 (5 bases). The V and J ends lost 4 bases and 4 bases respectively, with 12 bases between them. This CDR3 has 13 residues. Germline CDR1 SQVTM, CDR2 ANQGSEA. CDR3: CSVAGRQPDTQYF. CDR3 nucleotides: TGCAGCGTTGCAGGGCGCCAGCCAGATACGCAGTATTTT.

The CDR3 loop is CASSTRLAGLYEQYF. The CDR3, as DNA: TGTGCCAGCAGCACCAGACTAGCGGGCCTCTACGAGCAGTACTTC. The J gene is TRBJ2-7, the V gene TRBV11-2; 10 bases map to TRBD2. V gave up 5 bases and J gave up 3 bases; unmatched junction bases: 7. This CDR3 has 15 amino acids. Germline V gene sequence: CDR1 SGHAT, CDR2 FQNNGV.

The chain couples TRBV11-3 to TRBJ1-1; D gene unclear. V gave up 5 bases and J gave up 5 bases, with 18 bases separating them. The CDR3 is 15 residues long. Germline V gives CDR1 SGHNT, CDR2 YENEEA. The CDR3 DNA reads TGTGCCAGCAGCCCCGATGGGCAGGCGGGGACTGAAGCTTTCTTT. This encodes CASSPDGQAGTEAFF. Complete variable domain (other parts from reference TRBV11-3 and TRBJ1-1): EAGVVQSPRYKIIEKKQPVAFWCNPISGHNTLYWYLQNLGQGPELLIRYENEEAVDDSQLPKDRFSAERLKGVDSTLKIQPAELGDSAVYLCASSPDGQAGTEAFFGQGTRLTVV.

The V call is TRBV21-1, the J call TRBJ1-5. TRBV21-1 is shown as a pseudogene. The CDR3 covers 14 residues. CDR3 nucleotide sequence: TGTGCCAGCAGCAAAGTTCGCCGAAGCGGGCCCCAGCATTTT. This encodes CASSKVRRSGPQHF.

V is TRBV10-2 and J is TRBJ2-7, with 7 bases aligning to TRBD1. CDR1 is WSHSY and CDR2 is SAAADI in the germline V gene. Trimming cost V 6 bases and J 5 bases; bases outside gene matches: 4. The CDR3 consists of 12 residues. The CDR3 loop reads CASRFDRDEQYF. Here the CDR3 DNA reads TGCGCCAGCAGATTCGACAGGGACGAGCAGTACTTC.

This clonotype was seen ten or more times. This sequence joins TRBV27 and TRBJ2-5, with TRBD1 identical over 9 bases. This CDR3 contains 15 residues. CDR1 and CDR2 from the germline V gene are MNHEY and SMNVEV (reference sequence). V lost 4 bases and J lost 5; bases outside the gene matches: 8. The CDR3 loop is CASSSGQGGLETQYF. The CDR3 bases are TGTGCCAGCAGTTCGGGACAGGGCGGTTTGGAGACCCAGTACTTC.

The chain couples TRBV9 to TRBJ2-5, with 13 bases that match TRBD2. V was clipped by 0 bases and J by 0 bases; unmatched bases: 2. CDR1 is SGDLS and CDR2 is YYNGEE in the germline V gene. This CDR3 contains 17 residues. This chain's CDR3 is CASSVGTSGGDQETQYF. As DNA, the CDR3 is TGTGCCAGCAGCGTAGGGACTAGCGGGGGAGACCAAGAGACCCAGTACTTC.

This clonotype showed up many times. V is TRBV5-4 and J is TRBJ2-3, with D possibly called TRBD1 or TRBD2 (6 bases each). The length of the CDR3 is 14 residues. The V and J ends lost 7 bases and 3 bases respectively, with 15 bases between them. Germline V gene sequence: CDR1 SGHNT, CDR2 YYREEE (reference sequence). The CDR3 here is CASERGDKTDTQYF. The CDR3 DNA is TGTGCCAGCGAGAGGGGGGACAAGACAGATACGCAGTATTTT.

Many counts were recorded for this clonotype. This chain connects TRBV7-9 to TRBJ2-7; possible D gene TRBD1, 5 bases. Looked up from germline, CDR1 is SEHNR and CDR2 is FQNEAQ (reference sequence). Trimming took off 7 bases at V and 1 base at J, with 23 bases between the two ends. The length of the CDR3 is 17 residues. CDR3 nucleotide sequence: TGTGCCAGCACCTCCATAACTCAGGGTCACTTATCCTACGAGCAGTACTTC. It is translated as CASTSITQGHLSYEQYF. Drawing the rest from reference TRBV7-9 and TRBJ2-7, the complete variable domain is DTGVSQNPRHKITKRGQNVTFRCDPISEHNRLYWYRQTLGQGPEFLTYFQNEAQLEKSRLLSDRFSAERPKGSFSTLEIQRTEQGDSAMYLCASTSITQGHLSYEQYFGPGTRLTVT.

This chain joins TRBV19 and TRBJ2-2; no reliable D call. Trimming cost V 3 bases and J 4 bases, with 6 bases left between them. Germline V CDR1 and CDR2: LNHDA, SQIVND (reference sequence). The CDR3 loop spans 13 amino acids. The CDR3 bases are TGTGCCAGTAGTATCTCAGTCACCGGGGAGCTGTTTTTT. Protein product: CASSISVTGELFF. Filled out from reference TRBV19 and TRBJ2-2, the complete variable domain reads DGGITQSPKYLFRKEGQNVTLSCEQNLNHDAMYWYRQDPGQGLRLIYYSQIVNDFQKGDIAEGYSVSREKKESFPLTVTSAQKNPTAFYLCASSISVTGELFFGEGSRLTVL.

This clonotype was counted ten times or more. The rearrangement joins TRBV12-3 or TRBV12-4 to TRBJ1-5; the D is unclear. This CDR3 spans 15 amino acids. The ends were cut back, 3 bases at V and 2 bases at J, with 11 bases in the middle. The CDR3 here is CASSFAGGGNQPQHF. In DNA, the CDR3 is TGTGCCAGCAGTTTTGCGGGTGGAGGCAATCAGCCCCAGCATTTT.

This chain connects TRBV7-8 to TRBJ2-3; D uncertain. The V and J ends lost 6 bases and 10 bases respectively, with 29 bases between them. From germline, CDR1 is SGHVS and CDR2 FQNEAQ. The CDR3 covers 17 residues. DNA of the CDR3: TGTGCCAGCAGACCAAGGTCCACGGAGTCCGCACGGTCGGCGCAGTATTTT. Protein sequence: CASRPRSTESARSAQYF. Combining the CDR3 with reference TRBV7-8 and TRBJ2-3 gives the whole variable domain GAGVSQSPRYKVAKRGQDVALRCDPISGHVSLFWYQQALGQGPEFLTYFQNEAQLDKSGLPSDRFFAERPEGSVSTLKIQRTQQEDSAVYLCASRPRSTESARSAQYFGPGTRLTVL.

V usage is TRBV6-5 and J usage is TRBJ1-6, with D unresolved. This CDR3 is built from 15 residues. From germline, CDR1 is MNHEY and CDR2 SVGAGI. V dropped 0 bases and J dropped 6 bases, with 9 bases sitting between them. The CDR3 coding sequence is TGTGCCAGCAGTTACTCTTGGGATCTTAATTCACCCCTCCACTTT. Encoded protein: CASSYSWDLNSPLHF.

This clonotype was counted between two and nine times. This sequence joins TRBV6-1 and TRBJ2-3; a weak D match, TRBD1 (5 bases). Looked up from germline, CDR1 is MNHNS and CDR2 is SASEGT. Trimming removed 7 bases at V and 10 bases at J, with 24 bases between. This CDR3 region has 15 residues. DNA for the CDR3: TGTGCCAGCATCCGTCCAGGCAGGGAAGTGGGGCCGCAGTATTTT. Its protein product is CASIRPGREVGPQYF.

The chain recombines TRBV4-1 with TRBJ2-1; no reliable D call. Germline V CDR1 and CDR2: MGHRA, YSYEKL. Trimming took off 1 base at V and 13 bases at J, with 17 bases between the two ends. The CDR3 totals 14 residues. DNA for the CDR3: TGCGCCAGCAGCCAAGCGCCCATCGGTTATGGCCAGTTCTTC. It specifies CASSQAPIGYGQFF.

This clonotype was seen repeatedly, ten times or more. CDR3 region: CASGSGLVVGDTQYF. Written as DNA, the CDR3 is TGTGCCAGCGGATCCGGACTAGTGGTAGGAGATACGCAGTATTTT. The genes are TRBV6-1 and TRBJ2-3; 7 bases agree with TRBD2. V trimming: 8 bases; J trimming: 5 bases; junction bases outside the gene matches: 13. The CDR3 spans 15 residues. Per the germline V gene, CDR1 is MNHNS and CDR2 is SASEGT.

The chain combines TRBV6-2 or TRBV6-3 with TRBJ2-1, with 10 bases lining up with TRBD1. Germline V gene data show CDR1 as MNHEY and CDR2 as SVGEGT. The CDR3 extends over 11 amino acids. The trim removed 5 bases at V and 15 bases at J, leaving 4 bases unmatched. The CDR3 loop is CASSDGQGGFF. CDR3 nucleotide sequence: TGTGCCAGCAGTGACGGACAGGGGGGGTTCTTC.

This clonotype was found many times. This chain links TRBV12-3 or TRBV12-4 with TRBJ2-3; 9 nucleotides align to TRBD2. The ends lost 5 bases at V and 6 bases at J; junction bases unmatched: 6. The CDR3 length is 14 residues. CDR3 loop: CASSPGSGGDTQYF. CDR3 DNA sequence: TGTGCCAGCAGTCCGGGTAGCGGGGGTGATACGCAGTATTTT.

This clonotype was counted only a few times. The V gene is TRBV4-1, the J gene TRBJ1-1, with D perhaps matching TRBD1 (5 bases). Per the germline V gene, CDR1 is MGHRA and CDR2 is YSYEKL. The V end lost 1 base, the J end lost 3 bases, and 21 bases lay between the germline ends. The CDR3 length is 18 residues. CDR3 coding DNA: TGCGCCAGCAGCCAAGTTCATAGGGGTAATGCGGCGGACACTGAAGCTTTCTTT. Its protein product is CASSQVHRGNAADTEAFF.

This clonotype has only a few counts. V gene TRBV12-3 or TRBV12-4 combines with J gene TRBJ2-2, with D hard to call. V shed 3 bases and J shed 3 bases, with 8 bases lying between them. The CDR3 extends over 14 amino acids. For the CDR3, the DNA is TGTGCCAGCAGTTTGGGCACCTACACCGGGGAGCTGTTTTTT. Translated, it gives CASSLGTYTGELFF.

This clonotype was counted at least ten times. The chain joins TRBV7-8 to TRBJ1-4; D may be TRBD1 (6 bases). V was cut by 5 bases and J by 6 bases, with 16 bases left in between. Germline-derived CDR1 and CDR2 are SGHVS and FQNEAQ. The CDR3 totals 15 residues. The CDR3 nucleotides are TGTGCCAGCAGCAGGGGCCGGGGGCGCGATGAAAAACTGTTTTTT. It specifies CASSRGRGRDEKLFF.

V gene TRBV3-1 combines with J gene TRBJ2-1, with D perhaps being TRBD1 or TRBD2 (6 bases each). This CDR3 comprises 17 residues. With 0 bases removed from V and 0 bases from J, the gap between germline ends came to 12 bases. Germline V gene lookup returns CDR1 LGHDT and CDR2 YNNKEL (reference sequence). CDR3 in DNA: TGTGCCAGCAGCCAAGACCCCGGGGGCTGCTCCTACAATGAGCAGTTCTTC. Its translation: CASSQDPGGCSYNEQFF.

This clonotype was observed a few times. The chain recombines TRBV11-2 with TRBJ2-7; D is unclear. From germline, CDR1 is SGHAT and CDR2 FQNNGV. With 2 bases removed from V and 6 bases from J, the gap between germline ends came to 14 bases. The length of the CDR3 is 14 residues. As DNA, the CDR3 is TGTGCCAGCAGCTTACCCGCCTCTAGAACCGAGCAGTACTTC. It is translated as CASSLPASRTEQYF.

This clonotype was counted ten times or more. The chain carries TRBV5-1 and TRBJ2-3; D is perhaps TRBD1 (6 bases). Germline assignment: CDR1 SGHRS and CDR2 YFSETQ. V was pared by 0 bases and J by 2 bases, with 22 bases between. This CDR3 has 19 amino acids. The CDR3, as DNA: TGCGCCAGCAGCTTGGCCCGTCAGGGGTCAAACAGTGCCACAGATACGCAGTATTTT. Residues: CASSLARQGSNSATDTQYF.

The chain employs TRBV3-1 and TRBJ1-2; 9 bases map to TRBD1. V lost 5 bases to trimming and J lost 8 bases; unmatched junction nucleotides: 6. This CDR3 has 13 residues. Germline CDR1 LGHDT, CDR2 YNNKEL (reference sequence). For the CDR3, the DNA is TGTGCCAGCAGCTTTACAGGGGGCCCCGGCTACACCTTC. Protein sequence: CASSFTGGPGYTF.

V gene TRBV3-1 combines with J gene TRBJ2-5; 11 bases fit TRBD2. Per the germline V gene, CDR1 is LGHDT and CDR2 is YNNKEL (reference sequence). Trimming removed 6 bases from V and 3 bases from J; junction bases left unmatched: 12. The CDR3 loop spans 17 amino acids. CDR3 region: CASREAGTSGSEETQYF. The CDR3 region has the DNA TGTGCCAGCAGGGAAGCGGGCACTAGCGGGAGTGAAGAGACCCAGTACTTC.

This clonotype came up a few times. The chain is built from TRBV9 and TRBJ2-1, with TRBD2 identical over 12 bases. V shed 0 bases, J shed 5 bases, and the junction held 0 bases outside the gene matches. The CDR3 consists of 15 residues. From germline, CDR1 is SGDLS and CDR2 YYNGEE. The CDR3 coding sequence is TGTGCCAGCAGCGTAGGGACTAGCGGGAACAATGAGCAGTTCTTC. This encodes CASSVGTSGNNEQFF.

This clonotype occurred a few times. V usage is TRBV6-5 and J usage is TRBJ1-2, with 7 bases matching TRBD1. CDR3 length equals 15 residues. CDR1 is MNHEY and CDR2 is SVGAGI in the germline V gene. V lost 0 bases, J lost 6 bases, and 7 bases stayed unmatched. The CDR3 loop is CASSYSTGERDGYTF. CDR3 nucleotide sequence: TGTGCCAGCAGTTACTCAACAGGGGAGAGGGATGGCTACACCTTC.